This T cell receptor (beta chain) was recorded in a study of tumor and adjacent non-tumor tissue in lung cancer. Study background: The patients, 10 men and about 5 women, were about 30 to 76 with stage I to III disease. Each sample yielded around 4.2 million productive TCRbeta reads on average. The study, taken as a whole, reports: Top 100 clones took a larger repertoire share in normal lung.

The template was RNA from unsorted bulk tissue. This clonotype was seen ten or more times. As yet, its antigen is unknown. A modified ARM-PCR protocol with three rounds of nested PCR amplified TCRbeta. TCRdb ran MiXCR on the multiplex PCR reads and lists one entry per CDR3 protein. Seen here are over 130,000 distinct CDR3 sequences, approximately 72% observed once, and the top ten hold 15% to 20%. Germline V lookup: CDR1 SQVTM, CDR2 ANQGSEA. The trim removed 4 bases at V and 4 bases at J, leaving 7 bases unmatched. The CDR3 covers 14 residues. The chain couples TRBV29-1 to TRBJ1-5, with 7 nucleotides matching TRBD1. The source is a man aged 60-69 years with small cell lung cancer. The specimen was lung tumor tissue. In nucleotides, the CDR3 is TGCAGCGTTGCTACAGGGGACCCGAATCAGCCCCAGCATTTT. Its translation is CSVATGDPNQPQHF.